This TCR beta chain stems from a study of blood T cells in healthy people across ages (dated by TCRdb to between 2015 and 2017). Background for the entire study: In model experiments, template switching captured roughly one uniquely barcoded TCR beta cDNA molecule for every two T cells. The study measured age-related changes in TCR beta repertoire diversity using deep sequencing normalized with unique cDNA molecular identifiers. Four age groups were formed from the donors: young (average around 15 years), middle-aged (roughly 38), aged (under 70) and long-lived (more than 75). Donors of different ages were randomly distributed across sequencing lanes to avoid experimental bias. The study analyzed two additional independent replicas of 1 million unique cDNA reads from the same blood draw for two donors, one aged 18 to 29 and one aged 80 or older.

To prepare the library, 5' RACE was applied. Instrument used: Illumina HiSeq 2500. The second PCR ran for roughly 6 to 11 cycles and used a J-beta primer mix along with a sample-barcoded 5' primer. A template-switch 5' adaptor carrying 12 random nucleotides introduced a unique molecular identifier onto each TCR beta cDNA molecule. Each sample yielded at least 2.5 million CDR3-containing paired-end reads. The Mint cDNA synthesis kit, primed by a TRBC-specific oligonucleotide, was used to synthesize first-strand cDNA from all RNA. Following uracil-DNA glycosylase treatment, a first 18-cycle PCR with universal primers M1SS and BC2_uni_R was performed on all cDNA. Regarding the original processing steps: For normalization, 1 million high-quality reads, each with a distinct molecular identifier, were randomly selected from each sample. Reads with shared molecular identifiers were discarded instead of being binned into consensus sequences. MiTCR, set to a Q25 quality threshold and the strictest error-elimination algorithm, was used for CDR3 identification, clonotype clustering and error correction. A nonparametric unseen species model using Euler transformation provided a lower-bound estimate of total TCR beta diversity. TCRdb itself trimmed the public reads at Q25 with fastp, ran MiXCR and retained productive beta chains. A single entry per CDR3 protein holds the most common genes and DNA from its merged rows. The V and J calls were determined by TCRdb, not by the authors. The sample profile shows about 1.4 million distinct CDR3 sequences; 59% of them were found once. The ten largest clones capture over 5% of the sample.

The roughly 39 donors, aged about 6 to 95 years, were systemically healthy Caucasian individuals from Russia. Each donor gave 8 to 10 milliliters of peripheral blood, collected into EDTA-treated Vacutainer tubes. Ficoll-Paque density-gradient centrifugation was used to isolate PBMCs, with at least 6.5 million per sample. Total RNA, at least 6 micrograms per sample, was extracted from PBMCs with Trizol reagent. The percentages of naive CD45RAhigh/CD27high T cells were determined by flow cytometry on a PBMC aliquot from every donor. Beyond this particular receptor, the publication reports: Because the CMV infection status of the donors was unknown, age-related changes in expanded clonotypes may potentially have been confounded. Total diversity estimates from one million sequenced T cells were considered lower bounds and underestimates. Bulk unsorted PBMC profiling prevented conclusive comparison of naive and antigen-experienced compartments. The long-lived group showed more naive CD4+ T cells, fewer expanded clones and increased TCR diversity than the aged group, suggesting age selection. Observed TCR beta diversity per million T cells fell roughly linearly with age, and a significant reduction was already apparent by age roughly 40. There was a strong correlation between observed TCR beta diversity and the percentage of naive T cells measured by flow cytometry.

V has 4 bases trimmed and J has 3 bases trimmed; junction bases matching no gene number 15. The CDR3 runs 18 residues from the cysteine to the phenylalanine. Only the CDR3 part of the read is kept: 54 bases, read in frame from the first base. The germline V gene supplies CDR1 SGHAT and CDR2 FQNNGV. Of note for this clonotype: Its antigen target is currently unknown. No clone much larger than this one lies a single base away; base qualities are absent.

The sequenced sample was blood. The sequence derives from a man aged 18 to 30 in good health. The sequence is built from TRBV11-2 and TRBJ1-1; TRBD1 matches 9 bases in the middle. CDR3 reads: CASSSQGAAPLGDTEAFF. In nucleotides, the sequence is TGTGCCAGCAGCTCACAGGGGGCGGCCCCACTAGGGGACACTGAAGCTTTCTTT.